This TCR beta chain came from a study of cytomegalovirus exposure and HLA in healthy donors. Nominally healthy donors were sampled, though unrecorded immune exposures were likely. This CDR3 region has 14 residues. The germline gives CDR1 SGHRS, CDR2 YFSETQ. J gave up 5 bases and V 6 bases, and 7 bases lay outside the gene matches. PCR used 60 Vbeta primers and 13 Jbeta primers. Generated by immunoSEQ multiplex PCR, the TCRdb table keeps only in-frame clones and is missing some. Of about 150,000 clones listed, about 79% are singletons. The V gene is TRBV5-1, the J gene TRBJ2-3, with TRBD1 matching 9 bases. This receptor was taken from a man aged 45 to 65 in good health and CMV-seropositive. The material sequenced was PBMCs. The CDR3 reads CASNPQGAGDTQYF. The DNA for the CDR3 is TGCGCCAGCAACCCACAGGGGGCCGGAGATACGCAGTATTTT.